The clone carrying this T cell receptor (beta chain) was seen a handful of times. Its cognate antigen is unknown. These data belong to a study of spatial heterogeneity in lung cancer. Study-wide context: Consistently, beta-chain sequences turned up in larger numbers than alpha-chain sequences did. As counted in raw reads, each unique TCR and UMI combination appeared more than ten times on average. Study observations and caveats: Relative to follow-up, resection was when ubiquitous expanded tumor TCRs appeared more in blood.

Every TCR cDNA molecule bore a unique molecular identifier. TCRdb re-called the 5' RACE reads with MiXCR, one entry per CDR3 protein. The profile shows almost 75,000 distinct CDR3 sequences, roughly 15% of them singletons. The V gene's germline CDR1 is SGHDN and CDR2 FVKESK. The length of the CDR3 is 17 residues. J was trimmed by 3 bases and V by 0 bases; bases with no gene match: 9. Time point indicated: sample taken at primary tumor resection. Whole RNA, isolated from tumor, nontumor lung or frozen PBMC, was sequenced without prior sorting. Specimen: PBMCs, collected at surgery. The TCR sequence derives from a male donor with early-stage non-small cell lung cancer. This chain connects TRBV14 to TRBJ2-3; 7 bases map to TRBD2. The CDR3 DNA reads as TGTGCCAGCAGCCAAGATCATGGCGGGAGCGGAACAGATACGCAGTATTTT. It is translated as CASSQDHGGSGTDTQYF.